These 23 T cell receptor beta chains were sequenced from one sample in a study of CD8+ T cells in alopecia areata. As the sequencing template, cDNA was produced by extracting RNA and reverse transcribing it. The assay was immunoSEQ multiplex PCR, and TCRdb's table has in-frame clones only and misses some. The sample records 100,000 to 120,000 clones, 56% being singletons. Described treatment: oral pan-JAK inhibitor, 5-10 mg twice daily. Sequenced material: CD4+ T cells sorted from blood, taken at week 24, from a patient treated with tofacitinib. The origin of the receptors is a human donor with alopecia areata.

This clone was detected only once. The chain joins TRBV29-1 to TRBJ2-6; D gene unclear. The germline V gene encodes CDR1 SQVTM and CDR2 ANQGSEA. The CDR3 loop spans 14 amino acids. Trimming pared 1 base from V and 1 base from J, leaving 5 bases between. For the CDR3, the DNA is TGCAGCGTTGAAGTGGGATCTGGGGCCAACGTCCTGACTTTC. Translation gives CSVEVGSGANVLTF.

The J gene is TRBJ1-6, the V gene TRBV5-1, with a tentative D call TRBD1 (5 bases). Trimming took 0 bases from V and 9 from J, leaving 10 bases between them. CDR1 and CDR2 from the germline V gene are SGHRS and YFSETQ. The CDR3 spans 14 residues. CDR3 residues: CASSLGQGSSPLHF. The CDR3 nucleotides read TGCGCCAGCAGCTTGGGGCAGGGTAGTTCACCCCTCCACTTT.

This clone showed up just a few times. The chain uses TRBV6-6 and TRBJ2-6; D remains unclear. V shed 5 bases and J shed 1 base, with 3 bases lying between them. The CDR3 consists of 13 residues. CDR1 MNHNY and CDR2 SVGAGI come from the germline V gene (reference sequence). The CDR3 region is CASSLSGANVLTF. Here the CDR3 DNA reads TGTGCCAGCAGTCTTTCTGGGGCCAACGTCCTGACTTTC.

The chain couples TRBV5-4 to TRBJ1-1; D call uncertain. With 0 bases removed from V and 0 bases from J, the gap between germline ends came to 6 bases. CDR3 length equals 14 residues. Germline assignment: CDR1 SGHNT and CDR2 YYREEE (reference sequence). CDR3 DNA sequence: TGTGCCAGCAGCTTGGGATTTGTGAACACTGAAGCTTTCTTT. This codes for CASSLGFVNTEAFF.

V usage is TRBV5-1 and J usage is TRBJ1-5; possible D gene TRBD1, 5 bases. From germline, CDR1 is SGHRS and CDR2 YFSETQ. There are 15 residues in the CDR3. Trimming cost V 0 bases and J 2 bases, with 9 bases left between them. CDR3 DNA: TGCGCCAGCAGCTTGGGGCAGGGAGGCAATCAGCCCCAGCATTTT. Protein sequence: CASSLGQGGNQPQHF.

This clone was counted a few times. V and J are TRBV7-2 and TRBJ2-3, with D unresolved. The germline V gene has CDR1 SGHTA and CDR2 FQGNSA. This CDR3 contains 13 residues. Trimming took off 4 bases at V and 5 bases at J, with 10 bases between the two ends. The CDR3 loop is CASSSRTGDTQYF. The CDR3 coding sequence is TGTGCCAGCAGCTCCCGGACGGGAGATACGCAGTATTTT.

This sequence joins TRBV18 and TRBJ1-1; the match to TRBD1 covers 7 bases. Germline V CDR1 and CDR2: KGHSH, LQKENI. Trimming took 3 bases from V and 0 from J; bases not matched to a gene: 1. The CDR3 covers 14 residues. CDR3: CASSPDRVNTEAFF. CDR3 DNA sequence: TGTGCCAGCTCACCCGACAGGGTGAACACTGAAGCTTTCTTT.

This clone is a singleton in its sample. The rearrangement joins TRBV29-1 to TRBJ1-1; unclear D gene. CDR3 length: 13 amino acids. V gave up 4 bases and J gave up 0 bases, with 9 bases separating them. Germline CDR1 is SQVTM and CDR2 is ANQGSEA. CDR3 amino acids: CSVGAFLNTEAFF. CDR3 nucleotide sequence: TGCAGCGTTGGGGCTTTCTTGAACACTGAAGCTTTCTTT.

With regard to this clone: One end of the junction fails to match germline, which may point to a read error. The V gene is TRBV7-7, the J gene TRBJ2-5; D not resolved. This CDR3 comprises 13 residues. CDR1 and CDR2 (germline): SSHAT, FNYEAQ (reference sequence). As DNA, the CDR3 is TGTGCTAGCAGCCTTCGACACCAAGAGACCCAGTACTTC. Amino acids: CASSLRHQETQYF.

The chain couples TRBV28 to TRBJ2-7; D uncertain. Germline CDR1 and CDR2: MDHEN and SYDVKM. The CDR3 loop spans 18 amino acids. V was clipped by 3 bases and J by 0 bases, with 21 bases between them. The CDR3 nucleotides read TGTGCCAGCAGTTTTTCCTTCGGTATGCTCAGGAGCTCCTACGAGCAGTACTTC. Encoded protein: CASSFSFGMLRSSYEQYF. Variable domain in full (rest from reference TRBV28 and TRBJ2-7): DVKVTQSSRYLVKRTGEKVFLECVQDMDHENMFWYRQDPGLGLRLIYFSYDVKMKEKGDIPEGYSVSREKKERFSLILESASTNQTSMYLCASSFSFGMLRSSYEQYFGPGTRLTVT.

This clone has just a few counts. The J gene is TRBJ2-5, the V gene TRBV29-1; D is perhaps TRBD2 (5 bases). Per the germline V gene, CDR1 is SQVTM and CDR2 is ANQGSEA. The CDR3 runs 13 residues. V was pared by 4 bases and J by 7 bases, with 16 bases between. This chain's CDR3 is CSVGKEASWTQYF. The CDR3 DNA is TGCAGCGTTGGGAAGGAAGCTAGCTGGACCCAGTACTTC. Using reference TRBV29-1 and TRBJ2-5 for the parts outside the CDR3, the full variable domain is SAVISQKPSRDICQRGTSLTIQCQVDSQVTMMFWYRQQPGQSLTLIATANQGSEATYESGFVIDKFPISRPNLTFSTLTVSNMSPEDSSIYLCSVGKEASWTQYFGPGTRLLVL.

The chain couples TRBV30 to TRBJ1-1, with D maybe TRBD1 (5 bases). The CDR3 runs 12 residues. The V end lost 3 bases, the J end lost 6 bases, and 11 bases lay between the germline ends. Germline CDR1 is GTSNPN and CDR2 is SVGIG (reference sequence). The CDR3 bases are TGTGCCTGGAGCTCAGGGTACGCTGAAGCTTTCTTT. Its translation: CAWSSGYAEAFF.

V and J are TRBV9 and TRBJ2-3, with 9 bases matching TRBD2. The CDR3 is 14 amino acids. V shed 4 bases and J 5 bases; nucleotides not matched to a gene: 5. Germline V gene sequence: CDR1 SGDLS, CDR2 YYNGEE. The CDR3 spells CASSPRGGEDTQYF. CDR3 nucleotides: TGTGCCAGCAGCCCCCGCGGGGGGGAAGATACGCAGTATTTT.

The CDR3 protein is CASSLSPRGTEPQHF. In nucleotides, the CDR3 is TGTGCCAGCAGTTTATCACCTCGGGGGACTGAGCCCCAGCATTTT. The J gene is TRBJ1-5, the V gene TRBV27; possible D gene TRBD1, 5 bases. V lost 0 bases, J lost 8 bases, and 14 bases lay in between. CDR1 and CDR2 from the germline V gene are MNHEY and SMNVEV (reference sequence). This CDR3 is 15 amino acids long.

V is TRBV29-1 and J is TRBJ2-2, with 8 bases matching TRBD1. This CDR3 spans 14 amino acids. V dropped 6 bases and J dropped 7; count of bases not matched to a gene: 10. CDR1 SQVTM and CDR2 ANQGSEA come from the germline V gene. In nucleotides, the CDR3 is TGCAGCGTCAGGACAGGGTCCGGGATCGGGGAGCTGTTTTTT. It specifies CSVRTGSGIGELFF.

The chain carries TRBV5-1 and TRBJ2-4, with a possible D match to TRBD2 (6 bases). The CDR3 spans 13 residues. V gave up 0 bases and J gave up 5 bases, with 6 bases separating them. The germline CDR1 and CDR2 sequences are SGHRS and YFSETQ. CDR3 region: CASSLGGENIQYF. In DNA form, the CDR3 reads TGCGCCAGCAGCTTGGGCGGGGAAAACATTCAGTACTTC.

The table lists this clone with a few counts. The CDR3 sequence: CASSQELEGLSGYTF. Here the CDR3 DNA reads TGTGCCAGCAGCCAAGAACTTGAGGGGCTGAGTGGCTACACCTTC. The chain recombines TRBV4-2 with TRBJ1-2, with D possibly TRBD1 on 5 matching bases. This CDR3 spans 15 amino acids. Germline CDR1 and CDR2: LGHNA and YNFKEQ. The V and J ends lost 0 bases and 7 bases respectively, with 15 bases between them.

V is TRBV6-5 and J is TRBJ2-7, with 9 nucleotides matching TRBD1. CDR3 size: 13 residues. Per germline, CDR1 MNHEY and CDR2 SVGAGI. Germline trimming cut 7 bases from V and 5 bases from J; bases unmatched to any gene: 6. The CDR3 DNA reads TGTGCCAGCACAGTACAGGGGGCCGACGAGCAGTACTTC. It specifies CASTVQGADEQYF.

The J gene is TRBJ2-3, the V gene TRBV30; D remains unclear. The germline V and J ends were trimmed by 3 bases and 1 base, with 8 bases remaining between them. The germline V gene encodes CDR1 GTSNPN and CDR2 SVGIG (reference sequence). This CDR3 has 13 amino acids. The CDR3 sequence is CAWRFAGTDTQYF. The CDR3, as DNA: TGTGCCTGGAGGTTCGCCGGCACAGATACGCAGTATTTT.

The chain recombines TRBV7-8 with TRBJ1-5; D may be TRBD1 (5 bases). The CDR3 contains 15 residues. V was pared by 4 bases and J by 4 bases, with 14 bases between. In germline, CDR1 is SGHVS, CDR2 FQNEAQ. CDR3 sequence (DNA): TGTGCCAGCAGCTCATCTAGGGGTTGGAATCAGCCCCAGCATTTT. It is translated as CASSSSRGWNQPQHF.

This clone was seen a handful of times. This sequence joins TRBV7-3 and TRBJ1-1; TRBD1 might be the D (6 bases). CDR1 and CDR2 (germline): SGHTA, FQGTGA. V was clipped by 5 bases and J by 0 bases, with 13 bases between them. The CDR3 sequence is 15 residues long. As DNA, the CDR3 is TGTGCCAGCAGCCCCCGTGGGGGCTTGAACACTGAAGCTTTCTTT. It is translated as CASSPRGGLNTEAFF.

This clone showed up just once. The J gene is TRBJ2-1, the V gene TRBV9, with D possibly TRBD1 on 6 matching bases. Germline V lookup: CDR1 SGDLS, CDR2 YYNGEE. The length of the CDR3 is 12 residues. V was pared by 4 bases and J by 9 bases, with 11 bases between. The CDR3 is CASSIWGREQFF. CDR3 DNA sequence: TGTGCCAGCAGCATTTGGGGGCGTGAGCAGTTCTTC. Full variable domain (rest looked up from reference TRBV9 and TRBJ2-1): DSGVTQTPKHLITATGQRVTLRCSPRSGDLSVYWYQQSLDQGLQFLIQYYNGEERAKGNILERFSAQQFPDLHSELNLSSLELGDSALYFCASSIWGREQFFGPGTRLTVL.

The chain couples TRBV6-5 to TRBJ1-1; no definite D call. The V gene's germline CDR1 is MNHEY and CDR2 SVGAGI. The germline V and J ends were trimmed by 6 bases and 3 bases, with 17 bases remaining between them. CDR3 size: 15 residues. The CDR3 sequence is CASSRAQVRDTEAFF. CDR3 bases: TGTGCCAGCAGCCGAGCTCAGGTACGGGACACTGAAGCTTTCTTT.